This T cell receptor (beta chain) was sequenced in a study of identical twins. Study-wide results and caveats: Low generation-probability sequences were in excess among twin-shared out-of-frame alpha sequences. These conclusions were based on statistical analysis (cross-sectional, not following the same donors).

Concerning this clonotype: Its antigen is undetermined.

After template switching added a universal primer site, the resulting cDNA carried unique molecular identifiers. Via MiXCR, TCRdb re-called the 5' RACE reads, giving one row per CDR3 protein. This table has roughly 1,500,000 distinct CDR3 sequences, around 33% appearing once. The clonotype comes from a newborn girl in good health. Sequenced input: cord blood.

The CDR3 loop is CASSLAGLASGATQYF. CDR3 coding DNA: TGTGCCAGCAGCTTAGCGGGATTGGCTAGCGGTGCCACCCAGTACTTC. This rearrangement joins TRBV7-8 to TRBJ2-5; TRBD2 matches at 7 bases. There are 16 residues in the CDR3. Trimming removed 0 bases from V and 8 bases from J; junction bases left unmatched: 12. Germline V lookup: CDR1 SGHVS, CDR2 FQNEAQ.